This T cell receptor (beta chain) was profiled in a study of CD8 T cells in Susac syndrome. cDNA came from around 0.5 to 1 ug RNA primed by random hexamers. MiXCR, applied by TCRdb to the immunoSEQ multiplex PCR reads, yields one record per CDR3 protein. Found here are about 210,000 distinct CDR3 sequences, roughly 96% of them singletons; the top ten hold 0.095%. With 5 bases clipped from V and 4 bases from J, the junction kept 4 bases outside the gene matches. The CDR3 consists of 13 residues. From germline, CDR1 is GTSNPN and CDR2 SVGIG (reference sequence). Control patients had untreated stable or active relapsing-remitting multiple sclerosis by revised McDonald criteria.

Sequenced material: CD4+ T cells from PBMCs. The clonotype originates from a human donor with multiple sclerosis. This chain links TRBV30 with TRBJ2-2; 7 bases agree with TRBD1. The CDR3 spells CAWQHRGTGELFF. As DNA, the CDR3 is TGTGCCTGGCAACACAGGGGCACCGGGGAGCTGTTTTTT.